A single sample is the source of the 20 T cell receptor beta chains below, sequenced in a study of immune evolution from preneoplasia to lung adenocarcinoma. Clones were read by immunoSEQ multiplex PCR, and TCRdb kept only the in-frame ones, dropping some. The repertoire consists of under 5,500 clones, with about 86% occurring once and the leading ten covering less than 15%. Sequences were obtained from FFPE normal lung tissue adjacent to the tumor. The receptors were sampled from a person aged 50-75 years with lung adenocarcinoma.

The V call is TRBV10-1, the J call TRBJ2-3; D unresolved. Germline loops: CDR1 WNHNN, CDR2 SYGVQD (reference sequence). The CDR3 contains 12 residues. V lost 6 bases, J lost 0 bases, and 4 bases lay in between. CDR3 sequence: CASRGSTDTQYF. CDR3 nucleotide sequence: TGCGCCAGCAGAGGTAGCACAGATACGCAGTATTTT.

The chain joins TRBV6-5 to TRBJ2-3; tentatively, D is TRBD2 (5 bases). Trimming took off 5 bases at V and 0 bases at J, with 12 bases between the two ends. The CDR3 runs 15 residues. Germline CDR1 is MNHEY and CDR2 is SVGAGI. The CDR3 bases are TGTGCCAGCAGTCGCGATAGCGTGAGCACAGATACGCAGTATTTT. It translates to CASSRDSVSTDTQYF.

The rearrangement links TRBV6-5 to TRBJ2-7; 7 bases agree with TRBD1. The CDR3 contains 15 residues. J lost 7 bases, V lost 1 base, and 10 bases had no gene match. Per germline, CDR1 MNHEY and CDR2 SVGAGI. The CDR3 nucleotides are TGTGCCAGCAGTTACTATCCGGGCAGGGGGTTAGAGCAGTACTTC. Translation: CASSYYPGRGLEQYF.

The chain couples TRBV29-1 to TRBJ1-2; TRBD1 agrees at 10 bases. V gave up 5 bases and J gave up 9 bases; unmatched junction bases: 9. The CDR3 consists of 13 residues. Germline V gene data show CDR1 as SQVTM and CDR2 as ANQGSEA. CDR3 protein: CSVTIGTGESYTF. For the CDR3, the DNA is TGCAGCGTTACAATCGGGACAGGGGAGAGCTACACCTTC.

V usage is TRBV19 and J usage is TRBJ2-6; D not resolved. The CDR3 length is 16 residues. The ends were cut back, 3 bases at V and 0 bases at J, with 9 bases in the middle. Germline lookup yields CDR1 LNHDA and CDR2 SQIVND (reference sequence). CDR3 region: CASSIAASSGANVLTF. The CDR3 region has the DNA TGTGCCAGTAGTATCGCGGCGAGCTCTGGGGCCAACGTCCTGACTTTC.

J is TRBJ2-3 and V is TRBV29-1; weak D call: TRBD1 (5 bases). Trimming took 8 bases from V and 0 from J, leaving 15 bases between them. The CDR3 runs 14 residues. In germline, CDR1 is SQVTM, CDR2 ANQGSEA. This CDR3 is CSTRGRSSTDTQYF. CDR3 DNA sequence: TGCAGCACAAGGGGCAGATCCAGCACAGATACGCAGTATTTT.

This clone appeared once. V gene TRBV4-2 combines with J gene TRBJ2-7, with 10 bases that match TRBD1. After removal of 6 bases from V and 5 bases from J, the junction contained 4 bases not matched to a gene. Germline V gene lookup returns CDR1 LGHNA and CDR2 YNFKEQ. This CDR3 is 13 amino acids long. The CDR3 region has the DNA TGTGCCAGCAGGGGGACAGGGGAGAACGAGCAGTACTTC. This translates into CASRGTGENEQYF.

This clone was seen a few times. The chain has TRBV11-3 and TRBJ2-1, with TRBD1 matching over 9 bases. The germline V gene has CDR1 SGHNT and CDR2 YENEEA. V trimming: 5 bases; J trimming: 4 bases; junction bases outside the gene matches: 6. This CDR3 region has 15 residues. The CDR3 DNA sequence: TGTGCCAGCAGCCCGGGACAGGGAGTTTACAATGAGCAGTTCTTC. This encodes CASSPGQGVYNEQFF.

The V and J genes are TRBV28 and TRBJ2-3; 7 bases fit TRBD2. Germline values: CDR1 MDHEN, CDR2 SYDVKM. The CDR3 is 15 amino acids. V was clipped by 5 bases and J by 2 bases; unmatched bases: 7. CDR3 region: CASSPPTSHTDTQYF. For the CDR3, the DNA is TGTGCCAGCAGTCCCCCGACTAGCCACACAGATACGCAGTATTTT.

The rearrangement joins TRBV27 to TRBJ2-7, with 9 bases fitting TRBD1. The CDR3 sequence is 14 residues long. Germline V gives CDR1 MNHEY, CDR2 SMNVEV (reference sequence). V lost 5 bases to trimming and J lost 4 bases; unmatched junction nucleotides: 6. This chain's CDR3 is CASSHGQGRYEQYF. The CDR3, as DNA: TGTGCCAGCAGTCATGGACAGGGGCGGTACGAGCAGTACTTC.

The chain is built from TRBV10-3 and TRBJ1-3; no firm D call. V was trimmed by 3 bases and J by 0 bases, leaving 6 bases between them. Germline V CDR1 and CDR2: ENHRY, SYGVKD. The CDR3 totals 14 residues. CDR3 sequence: CAISDINSGNTIYF. The CDR3 DNA sequence: TGTGCCATCAGTGACATTAACTCTGGAAACACCATATATTTT.

As for this clone: Other nucleotide sequences from this sample produce the same CDR3. This chain links TRBV7-2 with TRBJ2-3, with D hard to call. The germline CDR1 and CDR2 sequences are SGHTA and FQGNSA. The length of the CDR3 is 14 residues. V lost 5 bases to trimming and J lost 0 bases, with 9 bases between them. CDR3 sequence reads: CASSPTTSTDTQYF. CDR3 bases: TGTGCCAGCAGCCCCACGACTAGCACAGATACGCAGTATTTT.

The chain is built from TRBV7-9 and TRBJ2-2, with a weak D call TRBD2 (7 bases). Per germline, CDR1 SEHNR and CDR2 FQNEAQ (reference sequence). The CDR3 totals 15 residues. Trimming pared 4 bases from V and 10 bases from J, leaving 19 bases between. CDR3 bases: TGTGCCAGCAGCTCCGAGACCGGGGGGCGTGCGGAGCTGTTTTTT. Translating gives CASSSETGGRAELFF.

V is TRBV5-1 and J is TRBJ2-3; no clear D gene. Trimming took 3 bases from V and 0 from J, leaving 8 bases between them. Germline CDR1 reads SGHRS; CDR2 reads YFSETQ. The CDR3 is 14 residues long. The CDR3, as DNA: TGCGCCAGCAGCTCTAGATCTAGCACAGATACGCAGTATTTT. Translation gives CASSSRSSTDTQYF. The full variable domain, its missing parts supplied by reference TRBV5-1 and TRBJ2-3, is KAGVTQTPRYLIKTRGQQVTLSCSPISGHRSVSWYQQTPGQGLQFLFEYFSETQRNKGNFPGRFSGRQFSNSRSEMNVSTLELGDSALYLCASSSRSSTDTQYFGPGTRLTVL.

This clone was seen a few times. The chain uses TRBV29-1 and TRBJ1-5; TRBD1 matches 7 bases. The CDR3 has 15 amino acids. Germline CDR1 is SQVTM and CDR2 is ANQGSEA. V was pared by 6 bases and J by 0 bases, with 8 bases of the junction left unmatched. The CDR3 nucleotides are TGCAGCGTCGGGACCGGGACAGCTAGCAATCAGCCCCAGCATTTT. The encoded protein is CSVGTGTASNQPQHF. Complete variable domain (other parts from reference TRBV29-1 and TRBJ1-5): SAVISQKPSRDICQRGTSLTIQCQVDSQVTMMFWYRQQPGQSLTLIATANQGSEATYESGFVIDKFPISRPNLTFSTLTVSNMSPEDSSIYLCSVGTGTASNQPQHFGDGTRLSIL.

The rearrangement uses TRBV7-9 and TRBJ2-1, with D perhaps TRBD1 or TRBD2 (5 bases each). CDR1 and CDR2 from the germline V gene are SEHNR and FQNEAQ (reference sequence). The V end was cut by 5 bases, the J end by 5 bases, with 13 bases between. The CDR3 totals 14 residues. The CDR3 DNA is TGTGCCAGCAGCACGAACGGGGCCCACAATGAGCAGTTCTTC. It translates to CASSTNGAHNEQFF. Full variable domain (missing parts from reference TRBV7-9 and TRBJ2-1): DTGVSQNPRHKITKRGQNVTFRCDPISEHNRLYWYRQTLGQGPEFLTYFQNEAQLEKSRLLSDRFSAERPKGSFSTLEIQRTEQGDSAMYLCASSTNGAHNEQFFGPGTRLTVL.

This chain joins TRBV29-1 and TRBJ2-5; TRBD1 matches 7 bases. Germline V lookup: CDR1 SQVTM, CDR2 ANQGSEA. There are 15 residues in the CDR3. Trimming took 0 bases from V and 2 from J; bases not matched to a gene: 6. CDR3 sequence: CSVEDFGTAQETQYF. The CDR3 DNA sequence: TGCAGCGTTGAAGATTTTGGGACAGCGCAAGAGACCCAGTACTTC.

The J gene is TRBJ1-2, the V gene TRBV28; TRBD1 matches at 8 bases. Germline assignment: CDR1 MDHEN and CDR2 SYDVKM. The J segment lost 6 bases and the V segment lost 5 bases, leaving 8 bases of the junction unmatched. This CDR3 region has 14 residues. The DNA of the CDR3 is TGTGCCAGCAGTGTACCAGGACAGGGTAATGGCTACACCTTC. The encoded protein is CASSVPGQGNGYTF.

The gene calls are TRBV2 and TRBJ2-7; the match to TRBD2 covers 8 bases. Germline CDR1 and CDR2: SNHLY and FYNNEI. This CDR3 is built from 14 residues. With V trimmed by 4 bases and J by 8 bases, 10 bases remained unmatched. The chain's CDR3 is CASSAGLEGGKQYF. The CDR3 DNA follows: TGTGCCAGCAGTGCGGGACTAGAGGGTGGGAAGCAGTACTTC.

The count of this clone is one. The rearrangement links TRBV5-1 to TRBJ2-2; TRBD2 aligns across 8 bases. The CDR3 is 15 amino acids. V shed 3 bases and J 5 bases; nucleotides not matched to a gene: 6. Germline V gene data show CDR1 as SGHRS and CDR2 as YFSETQ. The CDR3 spells CASSYRREGTGELFF. The DNA of the CDR3 is TGCGCCAGCAGCTACAGACGGGAGGGGACCGGGGAGCTGTTTTTT.